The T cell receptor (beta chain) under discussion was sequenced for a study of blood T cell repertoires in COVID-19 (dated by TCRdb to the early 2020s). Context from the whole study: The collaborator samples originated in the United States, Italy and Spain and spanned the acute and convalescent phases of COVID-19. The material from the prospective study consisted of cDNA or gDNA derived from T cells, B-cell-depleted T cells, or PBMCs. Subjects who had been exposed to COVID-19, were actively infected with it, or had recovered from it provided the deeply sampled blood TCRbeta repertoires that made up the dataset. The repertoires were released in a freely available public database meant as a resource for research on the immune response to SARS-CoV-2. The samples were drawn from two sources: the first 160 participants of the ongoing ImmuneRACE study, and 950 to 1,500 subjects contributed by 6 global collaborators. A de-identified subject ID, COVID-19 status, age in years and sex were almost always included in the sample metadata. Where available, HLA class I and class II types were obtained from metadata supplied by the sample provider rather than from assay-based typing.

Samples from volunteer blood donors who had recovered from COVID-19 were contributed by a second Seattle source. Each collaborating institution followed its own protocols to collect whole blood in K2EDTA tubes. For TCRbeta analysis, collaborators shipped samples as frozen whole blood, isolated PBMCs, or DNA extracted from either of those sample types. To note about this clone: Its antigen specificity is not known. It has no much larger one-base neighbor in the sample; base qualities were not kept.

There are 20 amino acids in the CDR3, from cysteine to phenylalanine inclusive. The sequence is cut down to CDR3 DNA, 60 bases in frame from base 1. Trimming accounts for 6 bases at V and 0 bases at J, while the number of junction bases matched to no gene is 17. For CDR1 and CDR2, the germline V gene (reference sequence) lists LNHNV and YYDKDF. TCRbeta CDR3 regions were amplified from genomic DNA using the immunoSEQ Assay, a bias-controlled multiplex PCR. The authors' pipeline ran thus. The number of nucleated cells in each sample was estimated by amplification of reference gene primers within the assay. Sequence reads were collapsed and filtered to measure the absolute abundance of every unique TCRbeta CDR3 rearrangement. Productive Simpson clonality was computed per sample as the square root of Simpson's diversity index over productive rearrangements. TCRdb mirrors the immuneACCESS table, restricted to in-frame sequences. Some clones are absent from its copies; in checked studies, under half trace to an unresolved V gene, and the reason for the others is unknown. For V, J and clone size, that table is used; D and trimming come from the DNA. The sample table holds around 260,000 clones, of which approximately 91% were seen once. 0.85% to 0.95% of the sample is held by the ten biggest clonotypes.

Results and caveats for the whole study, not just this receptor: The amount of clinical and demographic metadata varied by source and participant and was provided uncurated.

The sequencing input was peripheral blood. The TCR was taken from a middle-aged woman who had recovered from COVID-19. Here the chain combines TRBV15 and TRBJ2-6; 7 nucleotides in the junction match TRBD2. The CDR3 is CATSPATVRGVISGANVLTF. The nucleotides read TGTGCCACCAGTCCCGCCACCGTCCGGGGGGTAATCTCTGGGGCCAACGTCCTGACTTTC.